Detailed here is one TCR beta chain. What it binds is unknown. Preparation methods for the bulk TCR libraries were those previously described, with listed TCR primers. MiXCR, run by TCRdb on the PCR reads, gives a single entry per CDR3 protein. The sample records about 500,000 distinct CDR3 sequences, roughly 25% being singletons. These data belong to a study of molecular identifiers for immune sequencing clone quantification. Study observations and caveats: Clones that exceeded 20 RNA copies held over 97% of effector molecules, yet under 1% in naive cells.

Naive CD8 libraries came from about 20,000 to 1,000,000 sorted cells with 10%, 30% or 50% RNA. This sequence originates from a human donor in good health. Some libraries in this study had Jurkat cell RNA spiked in. The source material was naive CD8+ T cells from blood, with Jurkat cell RNA spiked in. Subset denoted: FACS-sorted CD8+CD4-CCR7+CD45RA+ naive T cells.

The DNA of the CDR3 is TGTGCCTGGAGTGCGGTGGGGTACGAGCAGTACTTC. Translating gives CAWSAVGYEQYF. The chain combines TRBV30 with TRBJ2-7; no firm D call. CDR3 length: 12 amino acids. Per the germline V gene, CDR1 is GTSNPN and CDR2 is SVGIG (reference sequence). V was pared by 1 base and J by 4 bases, with 8 bases between.